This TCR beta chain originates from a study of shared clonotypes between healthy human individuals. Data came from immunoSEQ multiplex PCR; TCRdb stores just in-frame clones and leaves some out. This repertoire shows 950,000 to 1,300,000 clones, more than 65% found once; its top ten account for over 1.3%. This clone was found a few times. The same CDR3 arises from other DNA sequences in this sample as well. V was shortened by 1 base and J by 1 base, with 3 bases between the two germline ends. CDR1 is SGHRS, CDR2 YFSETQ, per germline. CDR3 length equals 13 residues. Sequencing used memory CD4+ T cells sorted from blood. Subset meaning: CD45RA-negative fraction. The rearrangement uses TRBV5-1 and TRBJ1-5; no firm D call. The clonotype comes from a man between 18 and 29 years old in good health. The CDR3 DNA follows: TGCGCCAGCAGCTTGACGAGCAATCAGCCCCAGCATTTT. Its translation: CASSLTSNQPQHF.